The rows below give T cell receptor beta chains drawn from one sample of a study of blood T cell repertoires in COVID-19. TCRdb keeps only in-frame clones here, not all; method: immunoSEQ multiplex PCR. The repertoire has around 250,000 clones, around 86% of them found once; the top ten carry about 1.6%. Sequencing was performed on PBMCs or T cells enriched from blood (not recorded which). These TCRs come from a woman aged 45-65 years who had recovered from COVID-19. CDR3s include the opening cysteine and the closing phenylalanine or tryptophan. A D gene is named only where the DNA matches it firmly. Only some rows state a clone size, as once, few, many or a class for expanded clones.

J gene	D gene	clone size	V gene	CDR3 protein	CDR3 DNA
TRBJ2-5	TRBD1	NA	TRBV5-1	CASSPGTGTETQYF	TGCGCCAGCAGCCCCGGGACAGGGACGGAGACCCAGTACTTC
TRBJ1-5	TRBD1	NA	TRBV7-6	CASSSGQDGQPQHF	TGTGCCAGCAGCTCCGGACAGGATGGACAGCCCCAGCATTTT
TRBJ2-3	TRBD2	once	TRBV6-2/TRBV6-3	CASSPRTSSSTDTQYF	TGTGCCAGCAGTCCCCGGACTAGCAGCAGCACAGATACGCAGTATTTT
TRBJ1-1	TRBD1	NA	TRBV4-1	CASSQETGGLNTEAFF	TGCGCCAGCAGCCAAGAGACAGGGGGGTTGAACACTGAAGCTTTCTTT
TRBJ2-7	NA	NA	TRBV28	CASSLEVGGHSYEQYF	TGTGCCAGCAGTTTAGAGGTTGGCGGGCACTCCTACGAGCAGTACTTC
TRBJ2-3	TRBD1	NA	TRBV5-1	CASSLGGQGSTDTQYF	TGCGCCAGCAGCTTGGGGGGACAGGGATCCACAGATACGCAGTATTTT
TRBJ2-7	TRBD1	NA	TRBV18	CASSPGTASSYEQYF	TGTGCCAGCTCACCAGGGACAGCTAGCTCCTACGAGCAGTACTTC
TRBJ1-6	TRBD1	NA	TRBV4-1	CASSHFPGTDNSPLHF	TGCGCCAGCAGCCATTTCCCAGGGACAGATAATTCACCCCTCCACTTT
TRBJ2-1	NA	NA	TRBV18	CASSPPGGSSSYNEQFF	TGTGCCAGCTCACCACCGGGCGGGTCTAGCTCCTACAATGAGCAGTTCTTC
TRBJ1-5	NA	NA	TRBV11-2	CASSLTDGQPQHF	TGTGCCAGCAGCTTAACAGATGGCCAGCCCCAGCATTTT
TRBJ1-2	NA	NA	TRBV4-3	CASRRQYQGSPNYGYTF	TGCGCCAGCAGGAGACAGTATCAAGGGTCCCCTAACTATGGCTACACCTTC
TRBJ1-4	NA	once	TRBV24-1	CATSDPRSANEKLFF	TGTGCCACCAGTGACCCCAGGTCGGCTAATGAAAAACTGTTTTTT
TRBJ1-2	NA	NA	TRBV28	CASSLGGLSYGYTF	TGTGCCAGCAGTTTGGGGGGACTTTCCTATGGCTACACCTTC
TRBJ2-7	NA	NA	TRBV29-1	CSVIDREVYEQYF	TGCAGCGTGATCGACAGGGAGGTATACGAGCAGTACTTC
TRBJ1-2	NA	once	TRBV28	CASSSTGHYGYTF	TGTGCCAGCAGTTCCACAGGGCACTATGGCTACACCTTC
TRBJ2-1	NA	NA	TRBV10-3	CAITLNNEQFF	TGTGCCATCACACTCAACAATGAGCAGTTCTTC
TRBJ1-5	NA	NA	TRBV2	CATKYSNLNQPQHF	TGTGCCACGAAATACAGCAATCTCAATCAGCCCCAGCATTTT
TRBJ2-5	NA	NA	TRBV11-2	CASSQTGVKTQYF	TGTGCCAGCAGCCAGACGGGGGTGAAGACCCAGTACTTC
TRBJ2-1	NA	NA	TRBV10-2	CASSESGYPTYNEQFF	TGCGCCAGCAGTGAGTCGGGCTACCCTACCTACAATGAGCAGTTCTTC
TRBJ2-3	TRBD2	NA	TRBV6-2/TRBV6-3	CASSAGTSDTDTQYF	TGTGCCAGCAGTGCCGGGACTAGCGACACAGATACGCAGTATTTT
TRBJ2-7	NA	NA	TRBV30	CAWSVQNSYEQYF	TGTGCCTGGAGTGTCCAAAATTCCTACGAGCAGTACTTC
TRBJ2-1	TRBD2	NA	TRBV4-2	CASSQILAGMDYNEQFF	TGTGCCAGCAGCCAAATACTAGCGGGAATGGACTACAATGAGCAGTTCTTC
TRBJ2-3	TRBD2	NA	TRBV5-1	CASSSPTSGSFRSTDTQYF	TGCGCCAGCAGCTCCCCGACTAGCGGAAGCTTCCGTAGCACAGATACGCAGTATTTT
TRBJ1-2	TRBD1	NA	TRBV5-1	CASSLGGGQGSPNYGYTF	TGCGCCAGCAGCTTGGGAGGAGGACAGGGCTCTCCGAACTATGGCTACACCTTC
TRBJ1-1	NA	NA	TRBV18	CASSPRVGMNTEAFF	TGTGCCAGCTCACCGAGGGTTGGGATGAACACTGAAGCTTTCTTT
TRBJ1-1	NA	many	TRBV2	CASSTGFEAFF	TGTGCCAGCAGTACCGGGTTTGAAGCTTTCTTT
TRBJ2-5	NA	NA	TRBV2	CASSALQETQYF	TGTGCCAGCAGTGCCTTGCAAGAGACCCAGTACTTC
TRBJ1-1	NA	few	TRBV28	CASSLGRVSNTEAFF	TGTGCCAGCAGTTTAGGGCGGGTGTCGAACACTGAAGCTTTCTTT
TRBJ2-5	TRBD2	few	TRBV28	CASSLFPGLAYQETQYF	TGTGCCAGCAGTTTATTTCCGGGACTAGCGTACCAAGAGACCCAGTACTTC
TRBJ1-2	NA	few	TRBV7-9	CASSLGTAANYGYTF	TGTGCCAGCAGCTTAGGGACAGCAGCTAACTATGGCTACACCTTC
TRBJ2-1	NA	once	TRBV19	CASSIAPTIRIYNEQFF	TGTGCCAGTAGTATAGCCCCGACTATACGAATCTACAATGAGCAGTTCTTC